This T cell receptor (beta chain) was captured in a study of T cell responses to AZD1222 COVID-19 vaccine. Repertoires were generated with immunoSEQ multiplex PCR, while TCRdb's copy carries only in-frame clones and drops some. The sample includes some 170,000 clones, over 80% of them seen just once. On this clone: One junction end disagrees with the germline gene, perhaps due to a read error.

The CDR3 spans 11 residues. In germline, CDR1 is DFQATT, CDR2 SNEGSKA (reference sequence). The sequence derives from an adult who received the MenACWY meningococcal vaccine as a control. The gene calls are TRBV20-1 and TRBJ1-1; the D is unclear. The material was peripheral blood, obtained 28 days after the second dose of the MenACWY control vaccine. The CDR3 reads CSARENTEAFF. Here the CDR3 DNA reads TGCAGTGCCAGAGAGAACACTGAAGCTTTCTTT.